The 12 T cell receptor beta chains reported below all come from one sample, sequenced in a study of blood T cell repertoires in COVID-19. Profiling relied on immunoSEQ multiplex PCR, and the TCRdb table lists in-frame clones only, not all of them. The profile shows approximately 180,000 clones, roughly 82% of them singletons. Sequenced sample: PBMCs or T cells enriched from blood (not recorded which). Receptors were obtained from a man aged 45 to 65 who had recovered from COVID-19.

This clone came up many times. The chain recombines TRBV6-1 with TRBJ2-2, with D possibly being TRBD1 (6 bases). Germline loops: CDR1 MNHNS, CDR2 SASEGT. V lost 6 bases, J lost 6 bases, and 11 bases lay in between. CDR3 length: 13 amino acids. The CDR3 loop reads CASRAGESGELFF. CDR3 sequence (DNA): TGTGCCAGCAGGGCAGGGGAATCCGGGGAGCTGTTTTTT.

The chain uses TRBV10-2 and TRBJ1-5; D uncertain. The CDR3 covers 12 residues. The germline V and J ends were trimmed by 4 bases and 4 bases, with 5 bases remaining between them. Per the germline V gene, CDR1 is WSHSY and CDR2 is SAAADI. CDR3 protein: CASSAMNQPQHF. The DNA of the CDR3 is TGCGCCAGCAGTGCCATGAATCAGCCCCAGCATTTT.

This clone was seen many times. V and J are TRBV6-5 and TRBJ2-3, with D perhaps matching TRBD1 (6 bases). The germline V and J ends were trimmed by 0 bases and 2 bases, with 9 bases remaining between them. Germline lookup yields CDR1 MNHEY and CDR2 SVGAGI. This CDR3 spans 15 amino acids. CDR3 DNA sequence: TGTGCCAGCAGTTACTCGGGACAAGTCACAGATACGCAGTATTTT. Amino acids: CASSYSGQVTDTQYF.

The rearrangement links TRBV9 to TRBJ1-5; D may be TRBD1 (6 bases). This CDR3 spans 15 amino acids. Germline CDR1 and CDR2: SGDLS and YYNGEE. The germline V and J ends were trimmed by 2 bases and 5 bases, with 14 bases remaining between them. The DNA for the CDR3 is TGTGCCAGCAGCGTGACAGGCGAGGAATATCAGCCCCAGCATTTT. Translated: CASSVTGEEYQPQHF.

The chain links TRBV5-1 to TRBJ1-6, with a weak D call TRBD1 (5 bases). V was trimmed by 6 bases and J by 6 bases, leaving 16 bases between them. This CDR3 is 15 amino acids long. Germline V gene sequence: CDR1 SGHRS, CDR2 YFSETQ. The CDR3 loop reads CASTLYQGGNSPLHF. The CDR3 DNA is TGCGCCAGCACCCTCTATCAGGGTGGTAATTCACCCCTCCACTTT.

This chain connects TRBV30 to TRBJ2-2; 9 nucleotides align to TRBD2. The CDR3 runs 15 residues. In germline, CDR1 is GTSNPN, CDR2 SVGIG (reference sequence). Trimming removed 1 base from V and 8 bases from J; junction bases left unmatched: 8. The CDR3 DNA sequence: TGTGCCTGGAGTGGCGGGGGGGCCAGTAGAGGGGAGCTGTTTTTT. It is translated as CAWSGGGASRGELFF.

This chain joins TRBV3-1 (or the pseudogene TRBV3-2) and TRBJ1-1; D is uncertain. This CDR3 is built from 15 residues. V was pared by 7 bases and J by 2 bases, with 17 bases between. Germline V gene sequence: CDR1 LGHDT, CDR2 YNNKEL (reference sequence). The DNA of the CDR3 is TGTGCCAGCAACCTTAGAGGATCGTCAAACACTGAAGCTTTCTTT. Translating gives CASNLRGSSNTEAFF.

This clone was observed a single time. Other nucleotide sequences from this sample produce the same CDR3. The J gene is TRBJ1-2, the V gene TRBV3-1 (or the pseudogene TRBV3-2); possible D gene TRBD1, 5 bases. This CDR3 has 13 amino acids. V lost 1 base, J lost 2 bases, and 5 bases lay in between. Per germline, CDR1 LGHDT and CDR2 YNNKEL (reference sequence). The CDR3 region is CASSQGQNYGYTF. In DNA form, the CDR3 reads TGTGCCAGCAGCCAAGGACAGAACTATGGCTACACCTTC.

The V call is TRBV5-1, the J call TRBJ1-2; D gene ambiguous. Germline V gene data show CDR1 as SGHRS and CDR2 as YFSETQ. V was clipped by 2 bases and J by 8 bases, with 13 bases between them. This CDR3 is 13 amino acids long. CDR3 coding DNA: TGCGCCAGCAGCTTCGGAGGCACGTCCGGCTACACCTTC. As protein: CASSFGGTSGYTF.

The chain uses TRBV19 and TRBJ1-6; D ambiguous. Germline CDR1 is LNHDA and CDR2 is SQIVND (reference sequence). Trimming stripped 11 bases from V and 9 bases from J, with 23 bases between. The CDR3 covers 15 residues. CDR3 protein: CAVGRDTLIGSPLHF. DNA for the CDR3: TGTGCCGTAGGTCGGGATACACTAATCGGTTCACCCCTCCACTTT.

The chain links TRBV6-5 to TRBJ2-7; a possible D gene is TRBD2 (7 bases). The CDR3 contains 15 residues. CDR1 and CDR2 from the germline V gene are MNHEY and SVGAGI. Trimming removed 6 bases from V and 6 bases from J, with 21 bases in between. The CDR3 nucleotides are TGTGCCAGCAGCTACCATAAGGGGGAGGGGGGCGAGCAGTACTTC. Its translation: CASSYHKGEGGEQYF.

The rearrangement joins TRBV5-1 to TRBJ1-1; 8 nucleotides agree with TRBD1. Germline loops: CDR1 SGHRS, CDR2 YFSETQ. Germline trimming cut 4 bases from V and 5 bases from J; bases unmatched to any gene: 4. This CDR3 comprises 13 residues. CDR3 nucleotides: TGCGCCAGCAGCCACAGGGACAGGACTGAAGCTTTCTTT. It encodes CASSHRDRTEAFF.